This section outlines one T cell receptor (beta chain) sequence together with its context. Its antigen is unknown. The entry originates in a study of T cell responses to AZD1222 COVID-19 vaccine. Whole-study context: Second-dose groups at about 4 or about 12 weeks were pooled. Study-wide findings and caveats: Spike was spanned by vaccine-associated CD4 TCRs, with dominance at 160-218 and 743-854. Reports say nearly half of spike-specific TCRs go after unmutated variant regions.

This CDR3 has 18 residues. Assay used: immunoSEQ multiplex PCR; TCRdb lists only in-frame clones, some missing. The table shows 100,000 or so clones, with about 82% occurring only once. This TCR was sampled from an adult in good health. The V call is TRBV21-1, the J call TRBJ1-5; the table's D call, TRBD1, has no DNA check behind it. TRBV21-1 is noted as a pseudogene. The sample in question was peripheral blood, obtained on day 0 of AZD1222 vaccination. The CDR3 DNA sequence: TGTGCCAGCAGCAAAGCAAGAGCAGGGCATTATAGCAATCAGCCCCAGCATTTT. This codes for CASSKARAGHYSNQPQHF.